This T cell receptor beta chain was observed in a study of blood T cell repertoires in COVID-19. Study details: Sites in the United States, Italy and Spain provided acute and convalescent COVID-19 samples. From T cells, B-cell-depleted T cells, or PBMCs came the material, which was cDNA or gDNA.

Participant ages covered roughly 18 to 89 years across 24 US areas. All recovered Cohort 3 donors got two negative PCRs, got clearance, or saw symptom resolution. The germline V gene encodes CDR1 SNHLY and CDR2 FYNNEI. This CDR3 has 14 amino acids. The V gene end was trimmed by 7 bases and the J gene end by 4 bases; junction bases not matched to a gene: 4. Using immunoSEQ multiplex PCR, the repertoire was profiled, and TCRdb retains in-frame clones only, with some absent. Of about 150,000 clones listed, about 80% were seen once; the top ten hold about 7.3%. The sample comprised PBMCs or T cells enriched from blood (not recorded which). This TCR came from a man aged 50 to 59 who had recovered from COVID-19. The rearrangement links TRBV2 to TRBJ2-7; 13 bases fit TRBD2. Here the CDR3 reads CASNPGLAGYEQYF. The CDR3 nucleotides read TGTGCCAGCAACCCGGGACTAGCGGGGTACGAGCAGTACTTC. The complete variable domain, with remaining parts taken from reference TRBV2 and TRBJ2-7, reads EPEVTQTPSHQVTQMGQEVILRCVPISNHLYFYWYRQILGQKVEFLVSFYNNEISEKSEIFDDQFSVERPDGSNFTLKIRSTKLEDSAMYFCASNPGLAGYEQYFGPGTRLTVT.